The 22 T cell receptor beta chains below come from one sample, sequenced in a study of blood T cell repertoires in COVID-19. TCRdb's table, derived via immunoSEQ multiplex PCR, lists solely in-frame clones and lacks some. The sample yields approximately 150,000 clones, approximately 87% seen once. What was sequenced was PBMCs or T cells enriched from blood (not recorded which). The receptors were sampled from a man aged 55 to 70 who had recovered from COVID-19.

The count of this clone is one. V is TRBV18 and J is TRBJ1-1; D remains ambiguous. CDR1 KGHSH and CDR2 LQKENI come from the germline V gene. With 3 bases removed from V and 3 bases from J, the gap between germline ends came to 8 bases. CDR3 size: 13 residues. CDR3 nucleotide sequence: TGTGCCAGCTCACCTTCACGAGACACTGAAGCTTTCTTT. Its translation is CASSPSRDTEAFF.

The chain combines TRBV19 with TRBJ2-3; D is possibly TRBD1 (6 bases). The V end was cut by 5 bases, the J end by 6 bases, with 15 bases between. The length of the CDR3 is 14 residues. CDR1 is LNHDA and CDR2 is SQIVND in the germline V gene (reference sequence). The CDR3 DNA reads TGTGCCAGTAGTTCCACTGGGGGCTGGGATACGCAGTATTTT. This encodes CASSSTGGWDTQYF.

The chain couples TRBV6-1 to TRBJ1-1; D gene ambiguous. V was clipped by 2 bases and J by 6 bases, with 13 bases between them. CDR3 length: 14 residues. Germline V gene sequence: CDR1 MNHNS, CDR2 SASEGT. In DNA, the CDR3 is TGTGCCAGCAGTGAACTTCGGAGTGGCGCTGAAGCTTTCTTT. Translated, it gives CASSELRSGAEAFF.

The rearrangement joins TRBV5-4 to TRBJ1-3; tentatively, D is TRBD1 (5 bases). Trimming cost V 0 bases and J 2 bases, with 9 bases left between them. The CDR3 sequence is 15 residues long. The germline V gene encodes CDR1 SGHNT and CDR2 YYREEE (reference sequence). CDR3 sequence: CASSLDQGTGNTIYF. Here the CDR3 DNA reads TGTGCCAGCAGCTTGGATCAGGGTACTGGAAACACCATATATTTT.

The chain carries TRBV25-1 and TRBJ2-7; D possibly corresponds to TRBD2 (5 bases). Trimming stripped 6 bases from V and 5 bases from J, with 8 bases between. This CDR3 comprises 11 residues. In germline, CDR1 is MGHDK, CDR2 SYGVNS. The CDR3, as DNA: TGTGCCAGCAGGATGAGGGACGAGCAGTACTTC. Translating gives CASRMRDEQYF.

CDR3 sequence reads: CASSQDLGTAYNSPLHF. In DNA, the CDR3 is TGTGCCAGCAGCCAAGATTTGGGGACTGCATATAATTCACCCCTCCACTTT. The chain combines TRBV3-1 (or the pseudogene TRBV3-2) with TRBJ1-6, with D possibly TRBD1 on 5 matching bases. Trimming stripped 0 bases from V and 4 bases from J, with 13 bases between. The CDR3 contains 17 residues. Germline values: CDR1 LGHDT, CDR2 YNNKEL (reference sequence).

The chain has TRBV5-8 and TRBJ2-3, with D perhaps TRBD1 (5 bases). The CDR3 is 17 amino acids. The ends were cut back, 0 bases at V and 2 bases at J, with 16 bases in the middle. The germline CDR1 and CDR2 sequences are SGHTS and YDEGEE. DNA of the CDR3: TGTGCCAGCAGCTTGGAGCGACGCAGGGCGGACACAGATACGCAGTATTTT. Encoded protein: CASSLERRRADTDTQYF.

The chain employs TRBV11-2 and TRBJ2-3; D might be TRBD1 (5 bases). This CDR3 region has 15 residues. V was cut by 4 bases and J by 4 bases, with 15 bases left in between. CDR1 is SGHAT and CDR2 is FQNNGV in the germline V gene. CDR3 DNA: TGTGCCAGCAGCTCCATAAGGGGTGCGGCAGATACGCAGTATTTT. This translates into CASSSIRGAADTQYF.

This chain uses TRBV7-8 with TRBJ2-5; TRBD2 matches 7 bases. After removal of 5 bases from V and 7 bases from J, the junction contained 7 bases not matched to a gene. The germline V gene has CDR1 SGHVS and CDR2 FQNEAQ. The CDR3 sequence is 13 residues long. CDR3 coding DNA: TGTGCCAGCAGCGGGGGGGGAACGGGGACCCAGTACTTC. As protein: CASSGGGTGTQYF.

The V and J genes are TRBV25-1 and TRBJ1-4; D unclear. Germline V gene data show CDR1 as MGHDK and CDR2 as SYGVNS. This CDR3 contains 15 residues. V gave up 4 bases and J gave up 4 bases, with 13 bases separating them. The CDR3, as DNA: TGTGCCAGCAGTGGAGGGATAGGTTTTAATGAAAAACTGTTTTTT. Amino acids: CASSGGIGFNEKLFF.

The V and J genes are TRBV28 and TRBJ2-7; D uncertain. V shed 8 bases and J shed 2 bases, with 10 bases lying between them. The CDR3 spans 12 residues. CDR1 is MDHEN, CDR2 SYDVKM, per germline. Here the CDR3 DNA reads TGTGCCAGCCAGGATCGAGCCTACGAGCAGTACTTC. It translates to CASQDRAYEQYF.

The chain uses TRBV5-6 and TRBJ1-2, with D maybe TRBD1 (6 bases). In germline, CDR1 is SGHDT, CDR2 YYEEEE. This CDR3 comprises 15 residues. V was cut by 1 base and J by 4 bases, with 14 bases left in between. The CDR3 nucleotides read TGTGCCAGCAGCTTGTTGTCAGGGGATCTCTATGGCTACACCTTC. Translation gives CASSLLSGDLYGYTF. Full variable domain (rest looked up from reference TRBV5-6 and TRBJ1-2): DAGVTQSPTHLIKTRGQQVTLRCSPKSGHDTVSWYQQALGQGPQFIFQYYEEEERQRGNFPDRFSGHQFPNYSSELNVNALLLGDSALYLCASSLLSGDLYGYTFGSGTRLTVV.

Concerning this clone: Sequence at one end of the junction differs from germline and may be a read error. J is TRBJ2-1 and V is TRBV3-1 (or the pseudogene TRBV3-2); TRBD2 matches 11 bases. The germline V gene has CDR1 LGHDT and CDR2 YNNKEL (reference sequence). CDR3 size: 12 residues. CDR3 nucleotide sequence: TGTGCCAGCAGCACTAGCGGGGGCTTTTGGGTCTTC. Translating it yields CASSTSGGFWVF.

In DNA form, the CDR3 reads TGTGCCATCAAGGGACAGAACTATGGCTACACCTTC. This encodes CAIKGQNYGYTF. The J gene is TRBJ1-2, the V gene TRBV10-3; 7 bases are shared with TRBD1. CDR1 is ENHRY, CDR2 SYGVKD, per germline. The CDR3 totals 12 residues. V lost 7 bases, J lost 2 bases, and 1 base stayed unmatched.

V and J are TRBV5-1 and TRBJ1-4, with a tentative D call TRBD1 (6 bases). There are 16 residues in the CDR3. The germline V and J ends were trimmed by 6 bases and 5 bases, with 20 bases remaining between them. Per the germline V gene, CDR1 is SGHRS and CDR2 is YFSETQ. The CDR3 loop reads CASTDRLSTGNEKLFF. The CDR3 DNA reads TGCGCCAGCACCGACAGGCTCTCCACAGGGAATGAAAAACTGTTTTTT. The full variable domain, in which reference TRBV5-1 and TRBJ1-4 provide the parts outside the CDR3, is KAGVTQTPRYLIKTRGQQVTLSCSPISGHRSVSWYQQTPGQGLQFLFEYFSETQRNKGNFPGRFSGRQFSNSRSEMNVSTLELGDSALYLCASTDRLSTGNEKLFFGSGTQLSVL.

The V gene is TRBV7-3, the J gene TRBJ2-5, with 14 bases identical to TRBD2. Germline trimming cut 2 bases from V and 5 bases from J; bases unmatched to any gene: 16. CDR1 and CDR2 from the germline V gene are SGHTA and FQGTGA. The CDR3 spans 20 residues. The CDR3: CASSLRLAGGRVLMSETQYF. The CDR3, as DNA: TGTGCCAGCAGCTTACGACTAGCGGGGGGGCGGGTTCTGATGTCGGAGACCCAGTACTTC.

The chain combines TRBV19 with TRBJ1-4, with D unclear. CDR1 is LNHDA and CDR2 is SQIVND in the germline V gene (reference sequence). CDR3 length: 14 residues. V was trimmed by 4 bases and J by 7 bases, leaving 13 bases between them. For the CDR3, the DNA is TGTGCCAGTAGTAGCCAGGCCAGGCGTGAAAAACTGTTTTTT. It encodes CASSSQARREKLFF.

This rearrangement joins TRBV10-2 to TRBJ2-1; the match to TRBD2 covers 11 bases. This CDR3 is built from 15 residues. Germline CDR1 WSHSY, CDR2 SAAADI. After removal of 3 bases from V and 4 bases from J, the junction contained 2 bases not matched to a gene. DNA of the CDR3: TGCGCCAGCAGTGATCCTAGCGGGGGGTACAATGAGCAGTTCTTC. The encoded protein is CASSDPSGGYNEQFF.

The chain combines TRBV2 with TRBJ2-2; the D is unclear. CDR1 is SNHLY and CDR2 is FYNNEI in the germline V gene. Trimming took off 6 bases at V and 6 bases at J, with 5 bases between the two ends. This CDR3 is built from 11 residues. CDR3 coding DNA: TGTGCCAGCAGAATCTCCGGGGAGCTGTTTTTT. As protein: CASRISGELFF.

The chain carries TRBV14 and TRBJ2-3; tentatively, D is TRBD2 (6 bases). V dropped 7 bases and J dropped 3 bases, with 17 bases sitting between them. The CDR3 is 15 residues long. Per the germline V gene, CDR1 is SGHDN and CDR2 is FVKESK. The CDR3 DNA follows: TGTGCCAGCAATCAACTAGCAGGTATTACAGATACGCAGTATTTT. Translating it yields CASNQLAGITDTQYF.

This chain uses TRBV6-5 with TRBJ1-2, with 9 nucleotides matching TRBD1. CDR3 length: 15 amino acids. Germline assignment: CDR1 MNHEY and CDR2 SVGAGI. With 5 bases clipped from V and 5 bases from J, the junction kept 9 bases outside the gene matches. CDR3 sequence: CASSLEQGAGYGYTF. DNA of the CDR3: TGTGCCAGCAGTCTTGAACAGGGGGCAGGGTATGGCTACACCTTC.

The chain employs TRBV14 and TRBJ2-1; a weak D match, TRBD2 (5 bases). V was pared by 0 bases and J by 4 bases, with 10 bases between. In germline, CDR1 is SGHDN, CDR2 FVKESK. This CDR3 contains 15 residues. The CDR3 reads CASSQDGLYYNEQFF. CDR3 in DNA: TGTGCCAGCAGCCAAGACGGACTCTATTACAATGAGCAGTTCTTC.